Given below is one TCR beta chain in context. No cognate antigen has been identified for it. Per-base qualities were not stored, and no clone one base away is much larger. The sample originates from a study of OX40 agonist ivuxolimab in advanced cancers. Regarding the research as a whole: Ivuxolimab was a fully human IgG2 agonistic monoclonal antibody targeting the costimulatory receptor OX40 (CD134). Intravenous ivuxolimab was administered to patients every 2 weeks at six dose levels: 0.01, 0.1, 0.3, 1.5, 3 and 10 mg/kg. Of the approximately 50 patients in dose escalation, about 20 had hepatocellular carcinoma, some 15 had melanoma, 9 had renal cell carcinoma and 9 had head and neck cancer. In the dose-escalation cohort, around four fifths of patients were male, and the mean age was approximately 60 years, with a range of roughly 20 to 80. Prior anti-PD-1, anti-PD-L1 or anti-CTLA-4 therapy was permitted, and checkpoint inhibitors had been received by around 40% of dose-escalation patients. Three dose-escalation patients achieved partial responses, one with hepatocellular carcinoma and two with cutaneous melanoma. Peripheral TCRbeta sequencing was intended to test whether TCR sequence diversity was altered and clonal T-cell expansion was caused by ivuxolimab. The paper reports the monotherapy dose-escalation portion (N of about 50 patients) of the phase I ivuxolimab trial.

For sequencing of the TCRbeta CDR3 region, genomic DNA was extracted from the sorted cells. TCRbeta CDR3 regions were sequenced using the immunoSEQ Assay. Imported from immuneACCESS, the table was reduced by TCRdb to in-frame sequences with V and J called. These copies leave out some clones; in studies compared against another copy, an unresolved V gene accounts for under half, and the cause of the remainder is not known. This sample lists fewer than 65,000 clones; over 80% were detected once. 1.5% to 2% of the sample is in the top ten clones. Patients with autoimmune disease history or receiving systemic immunosuppression were excluded from the trial. Peripheral blood for TCR sequencing was collected from all dose cohorts at baseline, on cycle 4 day 1, and on cycle 7 day 1. Samples were obtained from an open-label, multicenter, first-in-human phase I dose-escalation trial of ivuxolimab. Adults with locally advanced or metastatic head and neck squamous cell, hepatocellular, melanoma or renal cell carcinoma were enrolled in the trial. CD4+ and CD8+ T cells were sorted separately from peripheral blood before TCR sequencing.

V and J are trimmed by 0 bases and 4 bases, and the gene matches miss 2 bases of the junction. The germline V gene encodes CDR1 WSHSY and CDR2 SAAADI. Spanning cysteine to phenylalanine, the CDR3 consists of 14 amino acids. Kept here is only the CDR3 DNA, which spans 42 bases and is read in frame from base 1. Overall study outcomes, separate from this receptor: At doses from 0.1 to 3.0 mg/kg, clonal expansion was seen in both CD4+ and CD8+ blood T cells between baseline and week 6. The antigen specificity of the peripheral T cells that underwent clonal expansion was not determined. Low levels of normalized T-cell clonal expansion were also seen in some patients who did not respond. After ivuxolimab, CD8+ T cells had more expanded clones than CD4+ T cells on average. In the 0.1-3.0 mg/kg groups, partial responders had among the lowest normalized peripheral clonal expansion, particularly in CD8+ T cells.

The input for sequencing was CD4+ or CD8+ T cells sorted from blood, taken in a trial of the OX40 agonist ivuxolimab. The clonotype originates from an adult with an advanced solid tumor such as melanoma, head and neck, liver or kidney cancer. The chain is made from TRBV10-2 and TRBJ1-1, with 7 middle bases fitting TRBD1. Here the CDR3 is given as CASSESAGGTEAFF. At the DNA level, the sequence is TGCGCCAGCAGTGAGTCGGCAGGGGGCACTGAAGCTTTCTTT.